This TCR beta chain was observed in a study of blood T cell repertoires in COVID-19. Measured with immunoSEQ multiplex PCR; TCRdb has only the in-frame clones, and not every one. This table has 25,000 to 30,000 clones, 65% to 70% appearing once. The CDR3 spans 21 residues. Germline V CDR1 and CDR2: LGHDT, YNNKEL (reference sequence). V lost 0 bases to trimming and J lost 5 bases; unmatched junction nucleotides: 13. The chain couples TRBV3-1 (or the pseudogene TRBV3-2) to TRBJ2-2, with 15 bases matching TRBD2. The source material was peripheral blood. The sequence was obtained from a human donor in a cohort sampled during active COVID-19. The CDR3 sequence: CASSQEQIMGGLAGGTGELFF. The CDR3 nucleotides are TGTGCCAGCAGCCAAGAACAAATAATGGGTGGACTAGCGGGAGGGACCGGGGAGCTGTTTTTT.